Presented here are 14 T cell receptor beta chains from one specimen sequenced in a study of blood T cell repertoires in COVID-19. Produced via immunoSEQ multiplex PCR; TCRdb's table is partial and in-frame only. Of 200,000 to 250,000 clones listed, roughly 84% were seen once; the top ten hold around 2%. The sequenced sample was peripheral blood. These receptors all stem from a woman between 40 and 50 years old who had recovered from COVID-19.

The chain carries TRBV4-3 and TRBJ2-7; 9 bases fit TRBD2. Germline CDR1 is LGHNA and CDR2 is YSLEER. There are 16 residues in the CDR3. With V trimmed by 0 bases and J by 2 bases, 5 bases remained unmatched. CDR3: CASSQDTGGGAYEQYF. Here the CDR3 DNA reads TGCGCCAGCAGCCAAGACACGGGCGGGGGGGCCTACGAGCAGTACTTC.

The chain employs TRBV5-1 and TRBJ1-6; TRBD1 matches at 7 bases. Germline loops: CDR1 SGHRS, CDR2 YFSETQ. This CDR3 is 15 amino acids long. Trimming at V came to 0 bases and at J to 6 bases, leaving 3 bases not matched to a gene. The CDR3 DNA follows: TGCGCCAGCAGCTTGGAGGGGGCGGCTAATTCACCCCTCCACTTT. Protein: CASSLEGAANSPLHF.

V is TRBV7-2 and J is TRBJ2-7; tentatively, D is TRBD2 (5 bases). V was cut by 1 base and J by 6 bases, with 16 bases left in between. The CDR3 covers 15 residues. CDR1 and CDR2 from the germline V gene are SGHTA and FQGNSA. CDR3 protein: CASSLVGDLGIEQYF. The CDR3 DNA reads TGTGCCAGCAGCTTAGTCGGGGATTTAGGTATCGAGCAGTACTTC.

The chain combines TRBV4-3 with TRBJ2-1; 7 bases are a match to TRBD2. The germline gives CDR1 LGHNA, CDR2 YSLEER. Trimming cost V 0 bases and J 4 bases; bases outside gene matches: 3. This CDR3 is 15 amino acids long. In DNA form, the CDR3 reads TGCGCCAGCAGCCAAGAGGCGGGGGATTACAATGAGCAGTTCTTC. It translates to CASSQEAGDYNEQFF.

The rearrangement uses TRBV7-2 and TRBJ1-2; D unresolved. From germline, CDR1 is SGHTA and CDR2 FQGNSA. Trimming removed 0 bases from V and 7 bases from J, with 9 bases in between. The CDR3 sequence is 13 residues long. CDR3 DNA: TGTGCCAGCAGCTTAGCGATCCGGGTTGGCTACACCTTC. Translated, it gives CASSLAIRVGYTF.

The V and J genes are TRBV9 and TRBJ2-7, with TRBD1 matching 8 bases. The trim removed 2 bases at V and 7 bases at J, leaving 11 bases unmatched. Germline V CDR1 and CDR2: SGDLS, YYNGEE. The CDR3 has 15 amino acids. CDR3 nucleotides: TGTGCCAGCAGCGTTCACCCGGGACAGGCGGGGGAGCAGTACTTC. It specifies CASSVHPGQAGEQYF.

V and J are TRBV7-2 and TRBJ2-1; TRBD2 matches at 7 bases. J lost 3 bases, V lost 1 base, and 3 bases had no gene match. The CDR3 covers 15 residues. Germline loops: CDR1 SGHTA, CDR2 FQGNSA. The CDR3 DNA reads TGTGCCAGCAGCTTAGTAGGACTAGACTACAATGAGCAGTTCTTC. This codes for CASSLVGLDYNEQFF.

The chain joins TRBV7-6 to TRBJ1-4, with TRBD1 matching over 7 bases. CDR1 SGHVS and CDR2 FNYEAQ come from the germline V gene. The CDR3 loop spans 15 amino acids. V lost 6 bases to trimming and J lost 3 bases; unmatched junction nucleotides: 7. DNA of the CDR3: TGTGCCAGCAGTCCAAACAGGGGATCTAATGAAAAACTGTTTTTT. Translating it yields CASSPNRGSNEKLFF.

The chain recombines TRBV7-2 with TRBJ2-3, with no clear D. The CDR3 consists of 13 residues. Germline-derived CDR1 and CDR2 are SGHTA and FQGNSA. The V end lost 2 bases, the J end lost 3 bases, and 6 bases lay between the germline ends. CDR3 in amino acids: CASSLRRTDTQYF. For the CDR3, the DNA is TGTGCCAGCAGCTTAAGGAGAACAGATACGCAGTATTTT. The variable domain in full, completed from reference TRBV7-2 and TRBJ2-3, reads GAGVSQSPSNKVTEKGKDVELRCDPISGHTALYWYRQSLGQGLEFLIYFQGNSAPDKSGLPSDRFSAERTGGSVSTLTIQRTQQEDSAVYLCASSLRRTDTQYFGPGTRLTVL.

Details on this clone: Within the sample, other DNA sequences also encode this same CDR3. This chain joins TRBV19 and TRBJ1-5, with TRBD1 as a possible D gene (5 bases). Germline CDR1 and CDR2: LNHDA and SQIVND (reference sequence). The CDR3 covers 13 residues. Trimming removed 3 bases at V and 4 bases at J, with 7 bases between. Here the CDR3 DNA reads TGTGCCAGTAGTATTGGGGGGAATCAGCCCCAGCATTTT. Amino acids: CASSIGGNQPQHF.

The chain combines TRBV9 with TRBJ2-2, with D perhaps matching TRBD2 (5 bases). CDR3 length: 17 residues. The V and J ends lost 4 bases and 0 bases respectively, with 16 bases between them. The germline gives CDR1 SGDLS, CDR2 YYNGEE. CDR3 coding DNA: TGTGCCAGCAGCTCCCGAGGGAGCGGAACGAACACCGGGGAGCTGTTTTTT. Protein: CASSSRGSGTNTGELFF.

The chain combines TRBV10-3 with TRBJ1-6; possibly TRBD1 for D (6 bases). The CDR3 consists of 15 residues. The germline V and J ends were trimmed by 2 bases and 10 bases, with 15 bases remaining between them. Germline CDR1 reads ENHRY; CDR2 reads SYGVKD. The CDR3 nucleotides are TGTGCCATCAGTGAGGGTCAGACAGGTAGCTCACCCCTCCACTTT. Amino acid sequence: CAISEGQTGSSPLHF.

The gene calls are TRBV7-2 and TRBJ1-2; TRBD1 aligns across 7 bases. V was clipped by 0 bases and J by 6 bases; unmatched bases: 4. The CDR3 loop spans 14 amino acids. Germline CDR1 is SGHTA and CDR2 is FQGNSA. The CDR3 region is CASSLAPGGHGYTF. CDR3 DNA: TGTGCCAGCAGCTTAGCGCCAGGGGGGCATGGCTACACCTTC.

The rearrangement links TRBV28 to TRBJ2-1, with D hard to call. Deletions cut 5 bases from V and 4 bases from J, with 15 bases between. From germline, CDR1 is MDHEN and CDR2 SYDVKM. The CDR3 spans 15 residues. This chain's CDR3 is CASSIIAEEYNEQFF. The CDR3 DNA is TGTGCCAGCAGTATTATCGCCGAAGAGTACAATGAGCAGTTCTTC.